Below, 10 T cell receptor beta chains from the same sample are listed, as sequenced in a study of a mutant IDH1 vaccine in newly diagnosed glioma. No antigen is known for these receptors. Measured with immunoSEQ multiplex PCR; TCRdb has only the in-frame clones, and not every one. The sample includes roughly 36,000 clones, over 75% seen only once; the top ten take 2.5%. This sample's time point: week 23, last vaccination. Vaccinated patients received 300 ug of mutant IDH1 20-mer peptide per dose, with topical imiquimod. Sample: PBMCs, taken from a glioma patient whose treatment included an IDH1 peptide vaccine. The receptor set was obtained from a man between 40 and 49 years old with glioma.

The chain combines TRBV11-3 with TRBJ2-1, with 12 bases fitting TRBD2. From germline, CDR1 is SGHNT and CDR2 YENEEA. The CDR3 consists of 16 residues. Unmatched junction bases numbered 9, after V lost 5 bases and J lost 7 bases. This CDR3 is CASSRASGRAPNEQFF. The CDR3 nucleotides read TGTGCCAGCAGCAGAGCTAGCGGGAGGGCCCCAAATGAGCAGTTCTTC. The full variable domain, in which reference TRBV11-3 and TRBJ2-1 provide the parts outside the CDR3, is EAGVVQSPRYKIIEKKQPVAFWCNPISGHNTLYWYLQNLGQGPELLIRYENEEAVDDSQLPKDRFSAERLKGVDSTLKIQPAELGDSAVYLCASSRASGRAPNEQFFGPGTRLTVL.

This clone was found once. V is TRBV30 and J is TRBJ1-5, with TRBD1 matching 8 bases. Trimming cost V 0 bases and J 5 bases; bases outside gene matches: 0. This CDR3 comprises 13 residues. In germline, CDR1 is GTSNPN, CDR2 SVGIG (reference sequence). The CDR3, as DNA: TGTGCCTGGAGTGTGACAGGGGATCAGCCCCAGCATTTT. It encodes CAWSVTGDQPQHF.

The rearrangement links TRBV5-1 to TRBJ2-7; D unclear. Trimming removed 4 bases at V and 3 bases at J, with 8 bases between. The CDR3 has 12 amino acids. CDR1 and CDR2 (germline): SGHRS, YFSETQ. DNA for the CDR3: TGCGCCAGCAGCGACTTCGACTACGAGCAGTACTTC. Protein sequence: CASSDFDYEQYF.

The chain employs TRBV12-5 and TRBJ2-3; 7 positions agree with TRBD1. The CDR3 covers 17 residues. With 6 bases clipped from V and 0 bases from J, the junction kept 12 bases outside the gene matches. Germline assignment: CDR1 LGHNT and CDR2 FRNRAP. This CDR3 is CASGLDRDETSTDTQYF. CDR3 DNA: TGTGCTAGTGGGCTTGACAGGGATGAAACTAGCACAGATACGCAGTATTTT.

The chain is built from TRBV28 and TRBJ2-1; tentatively, D is TRBD1 or TRBD2 (6 bases each). The V gene's germline CDR1 is MDHEN and CDR2 SYDVKM. Between the trimmed V and J ends, which lost 3 bases and 0 bases, there was a span of 9 bases. There are 15 residues in the CDR3. In DNA, the CDR3 is TGTGCCAGCAGTTTCGGGGGCCTCTCCTACAATGAGCAGTTCTTC. Translation gives CASSFGGLSYNEQFF.

This clone was observed a single time. The V gene is TRBV7-2, the J gene TRBJ2-7, with D perhaps being TRBD1 or TRBD2 (5 bases each). V lost 5 bases and J 2 bases, leaving 16 bases between the germline ends. Germline V gene data show CDR1 as SGHTA and CDR2 as FQGNSA. CDR3 size: 15 residues. CDR3 region: CASSRVGTGPYEQYF. In nucleotides, the CDR3 is TGTGCCAGCAGCCGGGTAGGGACGGGACCCTACGAGCAGTACTTC. Looking up the rest from reference TRBV7-2 and TRBJ2-7 gives the full variable domain: GAGVSQSPSNKVTEKGKDVELRCDPISGHTALYWYRQSLGQGLEFLIYFQGNSAPDKSGLPSDRFSAERTGGSVSTLTIQRTQQEDSAVYLCASSRVGTGPYEQYFGPGTRLTVT.

The chain joins TRBV5-1 to TRBJ2-7; TRBD1 is a possible D gene (6 bases). The CDR3 runs to 15 residues. Trimming took off 4 bases at V and 1 base at J, with 15 bases between the two ends. Germline V gene data show CDR1 as SGHRS and CDR2 as YFSETQ. The CDR3 region is CASSRGEQGSYEQYF. The CDR3 DNA reads as TGCGCCAGCAGCCGAGGCGAACAGGGATCCTACGAGCAGTACTTC.

The rearrangement uses TRBV19 and TRBJ1-5; no reliable D call. CDR3 length: 14 amino acids. V lost 2 bases, J lost 7 bases, and 12 bases lay in between. Germline loops: CDR1 LNHDA, CDR2 SQIVND (reference sequence). This chain's CDR3 is CASSIRGRGQPQHF. Here the CDR3 DNA reads TGTGCCAGTAGTATAAGAGGTCGGGGACAGCCCCAGCATTTT.

The chain has TRBV6-1 and TRBJ2-3; 14 bases are a match to TRBD2. Germline CDR1 reads MNHNS; CDR2 reads SASEGT. The V and J ends lost 8 bases and 5 bases, in that order; junction bases with no gene match: 0. The CDR3 is 13 amino acids. The CDR3 is CASGTSGRDTQYF. CDR3 DNA: TGTGCCAGCGGGACTAGCGGGAGAGATACGCAGTATTTT.

This chain links TRBV2 with TRBJ2-1, with TRBD1 matching over 8 bases. Germline CDR1 and CDR2: SNHLY and FYNNEI. This CDR3 is built from 13 residues. V trimming: 8 bases; J trimming: 5 bases; junction bases outside the gene matches: 5. The CDR3 nucleotides read TGTGCCAGCGCCGGACAGGGCAACAATGAGCAGTTCTTC. It is translated as CASAGQGNNEQFF.